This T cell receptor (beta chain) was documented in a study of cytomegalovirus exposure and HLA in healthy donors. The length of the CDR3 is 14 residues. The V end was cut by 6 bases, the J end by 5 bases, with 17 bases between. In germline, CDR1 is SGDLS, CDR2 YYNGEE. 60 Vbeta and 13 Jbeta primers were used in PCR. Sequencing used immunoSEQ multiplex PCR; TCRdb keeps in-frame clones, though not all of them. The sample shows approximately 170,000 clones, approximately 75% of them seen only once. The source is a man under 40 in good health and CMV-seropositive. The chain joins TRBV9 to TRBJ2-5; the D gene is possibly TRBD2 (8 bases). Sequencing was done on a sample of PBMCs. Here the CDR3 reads CASNPGGGRETQYF. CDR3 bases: TGTGCCAGCAACCCGGGAGGGGGCAGGGAGACCCAGTACTTC.